This T cell receptor (beta chain) was recovered during a study of T cells in Graves' hyperthyroidism and ophthalmopathy. Whole-study findings and limits: Most thyroid clonotypes expanded above 0.001 appeared in blood too. Ophthalmopathy was predicted by the model a median of about 6.5 months ahead of onset.

Researchers amplified the TCR beta CDR3 regions from RNA transcripts. Primed by the HTBI set, a first-round RT-PCR was run on the TCR CDR3. Using its own MiXCR run on the multiplex PCR reads, TCRdb lists one record per CDR3 protein. The sample has roughly 530,000 distinct CDR3 sequences; roughly 18% are singletons. As regards this clonotype: Antigen specificity is unknown.

The germline V and J ends were trimmed by 8 bases and 0 bases, with 10 bases remaining between them. The CDR3 sequence is 13 residues long. Germline assignment: CDR1 MNHNS and CDR2 SASEGT. Each ophthalmopathy patient scored at least 3 on the Clinical Activity Score and at least 4 on NOSPECS grade, with duration under 3 months. The TCR was taken from a woman between 18 and 29 years old with Graves' ophthalmopathy. Sequencing input: blood. V is TRBV6-1 and J is TRBJ1-2; the D is unclear. The CDR3 region has the DNA TGTGCCAGCGGTTGGGAGGCTAACTATGGCTACACCTTC. Amino acids: CASGWEANYGYTF.